Listed below are T cell receptor beta chains from one sample, sequenced in a study of control samples from healthy donors and cancer patients. Sequencing used immunoSEQ multiplex PCR; TCRdb keeps in-frame clones, though not all of them. The sample yields about 120,000 clones, approximately 89% seen once. The source material was blood. The receptor source for this set is a man in his forties in good health. CDR3s include the opening cysteine and the closing phenylalanine or tryptophan. The D gene is left open where the match is weak. Clone size is stated in some rows and not others, as once, few, many or a class when expanded.

j_gene: TRBJ2-5; len: 14; abundance: once; v_gene: TRBV27; d_gene: TRBD1; CDR3aa: CASRRTGGQETQYF; CDR3nt: TGTGCCAGCAGGAGGACAGGGGGCCAAGAGACCCAGTACTTC
j_gene: TRBJ2-3; len: 17; abundance: NA; v_gene: TRBV19; d_gene: TRBD2; CDR3aa: CASSMNGLAGGTDTQYF; CDR3nt: TGTGCCAGTAGTATGAATGGACTAGCGGGGGGGACAGATACGCAGTATTTT
j_gene: TRBJ2-7; len: 14; abundance: NA; v_gene: TRBV19; d_gene: NA; CDR3aa: CASSIPGTQYEQYF; CDR3nt: TGTGCCAGTAGTATCCCCGGGACACAATACGAGCAGTACTTC
j_gene: TRBJ1-6; len: 16; abundance: once; v_gene: TRBV7-9; d_gene: NA; CDR3aa: CASSLNIPGFTSPLHF; CDR3nt: TGTGCCAGCAGCTTAAACATCCCAGGGTTTACTTCACCCCTCCACTTT
j_gene: TRBJ1-5; len: 14; abundance: NA; v_gene: TRBV24-1; d_gene: TRBD1; CDR3aa: CATSARGGGQPQHF; CDR3nt: TGTGCCACCAGCGCCAGGGGGGGCGGGCAGCCCCAGCATTTT
j_gene: TRBJ1-5; len: 17; abundance: NA; v_gene: TRBV3-1/TRBV3-2; d_gene: NA; CDR3aa: CASSQEGVLNGNQPQHF; CDR3nt: TGTGCCAGCAGCCAAGAAGGGGTCTTAAATGGCAATCAGCCCCAGCATTTT
j_gene: TRBJ1-4; len: 15; abundance: NA; v_gene: TRBV7-9; d_gene: NA; CDR3aa: CASSLPGRGGEKLFF; CDR3nt: TGTGCCAGCAGCTTACCTGGCAGGGGTGGTGAAAAACTGTTTTTT
j_gene: TRBJ2-7; len: 14; abundance: NA; v_gene: TRBV11-3; d_gene: TRBD2; CDR3aa: CASSLGQRGGSTYF; CDR3nt: TGTGCCAGCAGCTTAGGCCAGCGGGGGGGCAGTACTTACTTC
j_gene: TRBJ2-3; len: 15; abundance: NA; v_gene: TRBV5-1; d_gene: NA; CDR3aa: CASSLVGASTDTQYF; CDR3nt: TGCGCCAGCAGCTTGGTAGGGGCTAGCACAGATACGCAGTATTTT
j_gene: TRBJ1-3; len: 12; abundance: NA; v_gene: TRBV18; d_gene: TRBD1; CDR3aa: CASSRDRGTIYF; CDR3nt: TGTGCCAGCTCTCGGGACAGGGGAACCATATATTTT
j_gene: TRBJ1-2; len: 13; abundance: NA; v_gene: TRBV7-2; d_gene: NA; CDR3aa: CASSLGGTYGYTF; CDR3nt: TGTGCCAGCAGCTTAGGAGGAACCTATGGCTACACCTTC
j_gene: TRBJ2-7; len: 12; abundance: NA; v_gene: TRBV12-3/TRBV12-4; d_gene: NA; CDR3aa: CASSFQGHEQYF; CDR3nt: TGTGCCAGCAGTTTTCAGGGCCACGAGCAGTACTTC
j_gene: TRBJ1-2; len: 14; abundance: NA; v_gene: TRBV5-1; d_gene: NA; CDR3aa: CASSLAAGTYGYTF; CDR3nt: TGCGCCAGCAGCTTGGCCGCAGGCACCTATGGCTACACCTTC
j_gene: TRBJ1-3; len: 15; abundance: NA; v_gene: TRBV6-2/TRBV6-3; d_gene: TRBD1; CDR3aa: CASSNRGRSGNTIYF; CDR3nt: TGTGCCAGCAGTAACAGGGGACGGTCCGGAAACACCATATATTTT
j_gene: TRBJ2-2; len: 14; abundance: once; v_gene: TRBV19; d_gene: NA; CDR3aa: CASRQGGSTGELFF; CDR3nt: TGTGCCAGTAGACAGGGAGGGAGCACCGGGGAGCTGTTTTTT
j_gene: TRBJ2-3; len: 13; abundance: NA; v_gene: TRBV6-1; d_gene: NA; CDR3aa: CASSEIRVDTQYF; CDR3nt: TGTGCCAGCAGTGAAATCAGGGTAGATACGCAGTATTTT
j_gene: TRBJ2-7; len: 14; abundance: NA; v_gene: TRBV9; d_gene: NA; CDR3aa: CASSVSGREDEQYF; CDR3nt: TGTGCCAGCAGCGTATCCGGACGGGAAGACGAGCAGTACTTC
j_gene: TRBJ1-1; len: 15; abundance: NA; v_gene: TRBV4-1; d_gene: NA; CDR3aa: CASSQERGGLTEAFF; CDR3nt: TGCGCCAGCAGCCAAGAGAGAGGGGGGCTCACTGAAGCTTTCTTT
j_gene: TRBJ2-2; len: 14; abundance: NA; v_gene: TRBV5-1; d_gene: NA; CDR3aa: CASNSGKNTGELFF; CDR3nt: TGCGCCAGCAATAGCGGCAAAAACACCGGGGAGCTGTTTTTT
j_gene: TRBJ1-3; len: 15; abundance: NA; v_gene: TRBV5-4; d_gene: NA; CDR3aa: CASSKGTEPRNTIYF; CDR3nt: TGTGCCAGCAGCAAGGGGACGGAGCCCCGAAACACCATATATTTT
j_gene: TRBJ2-1; len: 14; abundance: few; v_gene: TRBV30; d_gene: TRBD2; CDR3aa: CALSRTSGSNEQFF; CDR3nt: TGTGCCTTGTCACGGACTAGCGGAAGTAATGAGCAGTTCTTC
j_gene: TRBJ2-7; len: 15; abundance: NA; v_gene: TRBV11-3; d_gene: NA; CDR3aa: CASSLATGGFYEQYF; CDR3nt: TGTGCCAGCAGCTTAGCGACCGGGGGCTTCTACGAGCAGTACTTC
j_gene: TRBJ1-1; len: 14; abundance: once; v_gene: TRBV11-3; d_gene: TRBD1; CDR3aa: CASSFTGAFTEAFF; CDR3nt: TGTGCCAGCAGCTTTACAGGGGCTTTCACTGAAGCTTTCTTT
j_gene: TRBJ2-1; len: 14; abundance: NA; v_gene: TRBV24-1; d_gene: TRBD2; CDR3aa: CATSSGGSYNEQFF; CDR3nt: TGTGCCACCTCCTCGGGGGGCTCCTACAATGAGCAGTTCTTC
j_gene: TRBJ2-7; len: 12; abundance: NA; v_gene: TRBV15; d_gene: NA; CDR3aa: CATDGVLYEQYF; CDR3nt: TGTGCCACAGACGGTGTGCTCTACGAGCAGTACTTC
j_gene: TRBJ1-5; len: 13; abundance: once; v_gene: TRBV30; d_gene: NA; CDR3aa: CAWSSSSNQPQHF; CDR3nt: TGTGCCTGGAGTAGCAGCAGCAATCAGCCCCAGCATTTT
j_gene: TRBJ2-2; len: 16; abundance: NA; v_gene: TRBV7-8; d_gene: NA; CDR3aa: CASSLVGSPITGELFF; CDR3nt: TGTGCCAGCAGCTTAGTCGGTAGTCCAATCACCGGGGAGCTGTTTTTT
j_gene: TRBJ1-1; len: 14; abundance: few; v_gene: TRBV11-2; d_gene: NA; CDR3aa: CASSTLAGNTEAFF; CDR3nt: TGTGCCAGCTCGACATTGGCGGGGAACACTGAAGCTTTCTTT
j_gene: TRBJ2-1; len: 15; abundance: once; v_gene: TRBV5-4; d_gene: NA; CDR3aa: CASSLEQSLYNEQFF; CDR3nt: TGTGCCAGCAGCTTGGAGCAGTCCCTCTACAATGAGCAGTTCTTC
j_gene: TRBJ2-3; len: 16; abundance: NA; v_gene: TRBV4-1; d_gene: TRBD2; CDR3aa: CASSQGTSGAADTQYF; CDR3nt: TGCGCCAGCAGCCAAGGGACTAGCGGAGCGGCAGATACGCAGTATTTT
j_gene: TRBJ1-2; len: 14; abundance: NA; v_gene: TRBV6-2/TRBV6-3; d_gene: NA; CDR3aa: CASSPGHSNYGYTF; CDR3nt: TGTGCCAGCAGCCCGGGACACTCTAACTATGGCTACACCTTC
j_gene: TRBJ2-5; len: 15; abundance: once; v_gene: TRBV4-1; d_gene: NA; CDR3aa: CASSQVPRYQETQYF; CDR3nt: TGCGCCAGCAGCCAAGTTCCGCGGTACCAAGAGACCCAGTACTTC
j_gene: TRBJ2-3; len: 11; abundance: NA; v_gene: TRBV30; d_gene: NA; CDR3aa: CAWSVQYTQYF; CDR3nt: TGTGCCTGGAGTGTACAGTACACGCAGTATTTT
j_gene: TRBJ1-2; len: 13; abundance: NA; v_gene: TRBV7-2; d_gene: NA; CDR3aa: CASSWTAGEGYTF; CDR3nt: TGTGCCAGCAGCTGGACTGCGGGGGAAGGCTACACCTTC
j_gene: TRBJ2-7; len: 13; abundance: NA; v_gene: TRBV7-6; d_gene: TRBD1; CDR3aa: CASSPRTGYEQYF; CDR3nt: TGTGCCAGCAGCCCGAGGACAGGTTACGAGCAGTACTTC
j_gene: TRBJ2-2; len: 15; abundance: once; v_gene: TRBV5-4; d_gene: NA; CDR3aa: CASSLWGRNTGELFF; CDR3nt: TGTGCCAGCAGCTTGTGGGGCAGAAACACCGGGGAGCTGTTTTTT
j_gene: TRBJ1-2; len: 10; abundance: NA; v_gene: TRBV29-1; d_gene: NA; CDR3aa: CSVVGDGYTF; CDR3nt: TGCAGCGTTGTCGGGGATGGCTACACCTTC
j_gene: TRBJ1-2; len: 16; abundance: NA; v_gene: TRBV24-1; d_gene: NA; CDR3aa: CATSDPRASEKDGYTF; CDR3nt: TGTGCCACCAGTGACCCCCGGGCGAGCGAAAAGGATGGCTACACCTTC
j_gene: TRBJ2-2; len: 14; abundance: NA; v_gene: TRBV5-1; d_gene: TRBD2; CDR3aa: CASSLRYGGERLFF; CDR3nt: TGCGCCAGCAGCTTAAGATATGGGGGGGAGAGGCTGTTTTTT
j_gene: TRBJ1-1; len: 21; abundance: NA; v_gene: TRBV19; d_gene: TRBD1; CDR3aa: CASSMSRFTIFDRAVNTEAFF; CDR3nt: TGTGCCAGTAGTATGTCCCGATTCACCATTTTCGACAGGGCTGTGAACACTGAAGCTTTCTTT
j_gene: TRBJ2-7; len: 15; abundance: NA; v_gene: TRBV4-1; d_gene: TRBD1; CDR3aa: CASSQDPQGANEQYF; CDR3nt: TGCGCCAGCAGCCAAGATCCGCAGGGGGCGAACGAGCAGTACTTC
j_gene: TRBJ1-6; len: 15; abundance: NA; v_gene: TRBV3-1/TRBV3-2; d_gene: NA; CDR3aa: CASSHGGRQNSPLHF; CDR3nt: TGTGCCAGCAGCCATGGGGGAAGACAGAATTCACCCCTCCACTTT
j_gene: TRBJ2-3; len: 14; abundance: NA; v_gene: TRBV5-4; d_gene: NA; CDR3aa: CASSLEEVADTQYF; CDR3nt: TGTGCCAGCAGCTTGGAGGAGGTGGCAGATACGCAGTATTTT
j_gene: TRBJ1-2; len: 16; abundance: NA; v_gene: TRBV10-2; d_gene: TRBD1; CDR3aa: CASSELWRTGGGGYTF; CDR3nt: TGCGCCAGCAGTGAGTTGTGGAGGACAGGGGGTGGCGGCTACACCTTC
j_gene: TRBJ1-1; len: 14; abundance: NA; v_gene: TRBV7-9; d_gene: NA; CDR3aa: CASSLGGQNTEAFF; CDR3nt: TGTGCCAGCAGCTTAGGGGGGCAGAACACTGAAGCTTTCTTT
j_gene: TRBJ2-2; len: 14; abundance: NA; v_gene: TRBV3-1/TRBV3-2; d_gene: NA; CDR3aa: CASSSGENTGELFF; CDR3nt: TGTGCCAGCAGCTCAGGAGAGAACACCGGGGAGCTGTTTTTT
j_gene: TRBJ2-1; len: 15; abundance: once; v_gene: TRBV24-1; d_gene: NA; CDR3aa: CATSDPGFTSNEQFF; CDR3nt: TGTGCCACCAGTGACCCAGGGTTTACCAGCAATGAGCAGTTCTTC
j_gene: TRBJ1-2; len: 14; abundance: once; v_gene: TRBV5-5; d_gene: NA; CDR3aa: CASSLLTNNYGYTF; CDR3nt: TGTGCCAGCAGCCTTCTGACTAACAACTATGGCTACACCTTC
j_gene: TRBJ1-1; len: 13; abundance: NA; v_gene: TRBV5-5; d_gene: NA; CDR3aa: CASSLQGNTEAFF; CDR3nt: TGTGCCAGCAGCTTACAGGGGAACACTGAAGCTTTCTTT
j_gene: TRBJ1-4; len: 17; abundance: NA; v_gene: TRBV27; d_gene: TRBD1; CDR3aa: CASSPTPGQATNEKLFF; CDR3nt: TGTGCCAGCAGTCCAACCCCCGGACAGGCAACTAATGAAAAACTGTTTTTT
j_gene: TRBJ2-1; len: 14; abundance: NA; v_gene: TRBV7-6; d_gene: TRBD1; CDR3aa: CASSPGQVSNEQFF; CDR3nt: TGTGCCAGCAGCCCTGGACAGGTATCCAATGAGCAGTTCTTC
j_gene: TRBJ2-3; len: 12; abundance: NA; v_gene: TRBV12-5; d_gene: NA; CDR3aa: CASGLRSDTQYF; CDR3nt: TGTGCTAGTGGTTTGCGATCAGATACGCAGTATTTT
j_gene: TRBJ2-7; len: 15; abundance: NA; v_gene: TRBV4-1; d_gene: NA; CDR3aa: CASSQDGSGETEQCF; CDR3nt: TGCGCCAGCAGCCAAGATGGATCAGGGGAAACCGAGCAGTGCTTC
j_gene: TRBJ2-7; len: 15; abundance: NA; v_gene: TRBV19; d_gene: TRBD1; CDR3aa: CASSFSGTGNYEQYF; CDR3nt: TGTGCCAGTAGTTTTTCCGGGACAGGAAACTACGAGCAGTACTTC
j_gene: TRBJ1-6; len: 10; abundance: NA; v_gene: TRBV7-2; d_gene: NA; CDR3aa: CASGGSPLHF; CDR3nt: TGTGCCAGCGGCGGCTCACCCCTCCACTTT
j_gene: TRBJ1-2; len: 15; abundance: few; v_gene: TRBV19; d_gene: NA; CDR3aa: CASSIGRGGNYGYTF; CDR3nt: TGTGCCAGTAGTATAGGACGAGGAGGGAACTATGGCTACACCTTC
j_gene: TRBJ1-1; len: 13; abundance: NA; v_gene: TRBV12-3/TRBV12-4; d_gene: TRBD1; CDR3aa: CASTDRGVTEAFF; CDR3nt: TGTGCCAGCACCGACAGGGGAGTGACTGAAGCTTTCTTT
j_gene: TRBJ1-1; len: 12; abundance: NA; v_gene: TRBV5-5; d_gene: TRBD1; CDR3aa: CASSKQGMHAFF; CDR3nt: TGTGCCAGCAGCAAACAGGGGATGCATGCTTTCTTT
j_gene: TRBJ2-1; len: 11; abundance: once; v_gene: TRBV29-1; d_gene: NA; CDR3aa: CSVARPNEQFF; CDR3nt: TGCAGCGTGGCCCGTCCCAATGAGCAGTTCTTC
j_gene: TRBJ1-4; len: 14; abundance: NA; v_gene: TRBV18; d_gene: NA; CDR3aa: CASSPGRPEGKLFF; CDR3nt: TGTGCCAGCTCCCCGGGGCGCCCCGAGGGAAAACTGTTTTTT